One and the same sample provided the 32 T cell receptor beta chains below, sequenced in a study of neurological immune-mediated disorders. TCRdb called the 5' RACE reads again in MiXCR, with one record for every CDR3 protein. This table has some 60,000 distinct CDR3 sequences, over 2% appearing once. The sequencing sample was made of PBMCs. The receptor set was obtained from a man aged 45-65 years with multiple sclerosis.

This clonotype was seen ten or more times. This chain links TRBV7-6 with TRBJ2-3; D remains ambiguous. Trimming removed 4 bases from V and 5 bases from J, with 7 bases in between. The CDR3 is 12 residues long. Germline V gene data show CDR1 as SGHVS and CDR2 as FNYEAQ. The CDR3 DNA reads TGTGCCAGCAGCTCAGAGAAAGATACGCAGTATTTT. It codes for CASSSEKDTQYF.

This clonotype was observed many times. The chain couples TRBV19 to TRBJ1-6; TRBD1 agrees at 7 bases. CDR1 is LNHDA, CDR2 SQIVND, per germline (reference sequence). The CDR3 spans 13 residues. V was clipped by 5 bases and J by 7 bases; unmatched bases: 2. The CDR3 spells CASSAGGNSPLHF. CDR3 nucleotide sequence: TGTGCCAGTAGTGCAGGGGGAAATTCACCCCTCCACTTT.

Ten or more counts support this clonotype. The genes are TRBV5-1 and TRBJ2-5; D not certain. The CDR3 consists of 14 residues. Trimming cost V 0 bases and J 5 bases, with 11 bases left between them. Germline CDR1 is SGHRS and CDR2 is YFSETQ. Here the CDR3 DNA reads TGCGCCAGCAGCTTGGCCGTGGGGATTGAGACCCAGTACTTC. Residues: CASSLAVGIETQYF.

This clonotype has at least ten counts. The chain combines TRBV9 with TRBJ1-1; D possibly corresponds to TRBD1 (5 bases). The CDR3 spans 13 residues. Germline CDR1 reads SGDLS; CDR2 reads YYNGEE. V was trimmed by 0 bases and J by 6 bases, leaving 9 bases between them. CDR3 nucleotides: TGTGCCAGCAGCGTAGGGGGGACGGCTGAAGCTTTCTTT. Translating gives CASSVGGTAEAFF.

This clonotype was seen repeatedly, ten times or more. The chain uses TRBV7-3 and TRBJ1-6; possibly TRBD1 for D (6 bases). The V and J ends lost 5 bases and 7 bases respectively, with 12 bases between them. Germline V gene lookup returns CDR1 SGHTA and CDR2 FQGTGA. This CDR3 is 14 amino acids long. This chain's CDR3 is CASSSGQPNSPLHF. CDR3 in DNA: TGTGCCAGCAGCAGTGGACAGCCGAATTCACCCCTCCACTTT.

There are many counts of this clonotype. The rearrangement uses TRBV4-3 and TRBJ2-1, with D uncertain. Trimming stripped 4 bases from V and 5 bases from J, with 6 bases between. Germline V gives CDR1 LGHNA, CDR2 YSLEER. The CDR3 is 12 amino acids. CDR3 coding DNA: TGCGCCAGCAGCCTCCAGAACAATGAGCAGTTCTTC. Translation gives CASSLQNNEQFF.

About this clonotype itself: The final CDR3 position lacks the conserved phenylalanine or tryptophan, pointing to a likely read error. The chain uses TRBV19 and TRBJ2-7; tentatively, D is TRBD2 (6 bases). Trimming stripped 2 bases from V and 5 bases from J, with 13 bases between. The CDR3 spans 14 residues. Germline assignment: CDR1 LNHDA and CDR2 SQIVND (reference sequence). The CDR3 nucleotides read TGTGCCAGTAGTATAAGTCAGGGAGGCGACGAGCAGTACATC. Protein product: CASSISQGGDEQYI.

The table lists this clonotype with many counts. The CDR3 here is CASSPDSEIANYGYTF. DNA for the CDR3: TGTGCCAGCTCACCGGACAGCGAGATTGCTAACTATGGCTACACCTTC. The chain carries TRBV18 and TRBJ1-2; D possibly corresponds to TRBD1 (6 bases). The CDR3 contains 16 residues. Trimming left V 3 bases short and J 0 bases short, with 14 bases between. The germline V gene encodes CDR1 KGHSH and CDR2 LQKENI.

In this sample, this clonotype turned up a few times. This clone may be a read error of a much larger clone one base away. The conserved phenylalanine or tryptophan normally closing the CDR3 is absent here, so this likely arose from a read error. The CDR3 DNA reads as TGTGCCAGCAGCTTGGCCGGGATCAATCAGCCCCAGCATTGT. Protein product: CASSLAGINQPQHC. The V and J genes are TRBV11-2 and TRBJ1-5, with D uncertain. V lost 3 bases, J lost 3 bases, and 9 bases lay in between. There are 14 residues in the CDR3. From germline, CDR1 is SGHAT and CDR2 FQNNGV.

There are many counts of this clonotype. The V and J genes are TRBV20-1 and TRBJ2-4; the D is unclear. Trimming left V 2 bases short and J 0 bases short, with 8 bases between. Looked up from germline, CDR1 is DFQATT and CDR2 is SNEGSKA (reference sequence). The CDR3 totals 14 residues. For the CDR3, the DNA is TGCAGTGCTAGATTCGCGGTAGCCAAAAACATTCAGTACTTC. It is translated as CSARFAVAKNIQYF.

This clonotype was recorded at least ten times. This sequence joins TRBV2 and TRBJ1-5; 8 nucleotides line up with TRBD1. The CDR3 extends over 15 amino acids. Germline CDR1 SNHLY, CDR2 FYNNEI. J was trimmed by 2 bases and V by 6 bases; bases with no gene match: 6. CDR3: CASSGQGSGNQPQHF. CDR3 nucleotide sequence: TGTGCCAGCAGCGGACAGGGAAGTGGCAATCAGCCCCAGCATTTT.

The table lists this clonotype with many counts. This chain links TRBV6-6 with TRBJ2-1; TRBD2 matches 8 bases. In germline, CDR1 is MNHNY, CDR2 SVGAGI (reference sequence). Trimming removed 6 bases from V and 5 bases from J; junction bases left unmatched: 9. This CDR3 is 15 amino acids long. CDR3 DNA: TGTGCCAGCAGCCAACCCCCGGGGGGGGACAATGAGCAGTTCTTC. Translation: CASSQPPGGDNEQFF.

In its sample, this clonotype was seen many times. The chain uses TRBV29-1 and TRBJ2-5, with TRBD2 identical over 12 bases. From germline, CDR1 is SQVTM and CDR2 ANQGSEA. Unmatched junction bases numbered 11, after V lost 4 bases and J lost 5 bases. There are 16 residues in the CDR3. CDR3 coding DNA: TGCAGCGTTGCCTTAAGACTAGCGGGGGATGGGGAGACCCAGTACTTC. This translates into CSVALRLAGDGETQYF.

This clonotype has at least ten counts. At one end, the junction sequence differs from germline, possibly due to a read error. This chain connects TRBV7-3 to TRBJ1-5; D remains unclear. CDR3 length: 13 amino acids. Germline V gives CDR1 SGHTA, CDR2 FQGTGA. CDR3 DNA: TGTGCCAGCAGCTTACGGCCCAATGAGCCCCAGCATTTT. This sequence encodes CASSLRPNEPQHF.

This clonotype has a count of ten or more. This rearrangement joins TRBV4-3 to TRBJ2-5; D could derive from TRBD1 or TRBD2 (6 bases each). Germline V gene sequence: CDR1 LGHNA, CDR2 YSLEER. Trimming shortened V by 0 bases and J by 7 bases, and 12 bases separated the two germline ends. The CDR3 length is 14 residues. The CDR3 loop is CASSQDPGAGTQYF. The DNA for the CDR3 is TGCGCCAGCAGCCAAGATCCGGGGGCGGGGACCCAGTACTTC.

This clonotype was seen ten or more times. The chain uses TRBV27 and TRBJ1-5, with D possibly matching TRBD1 (6 bases). This CDR3 contains 16 residues. From germline, CDR1 is MNHEY and CDR2 SMNVEV (reference sequence). V was cut by 6 bases and J by 2 bases, with 17 bases left in between. The CDR3 DNA follows: TGTGCCAGCAGGAGATTACAGGGAAGGGGCAATCAGCCCCAGCATTTT. Translation: CASRRLQGRGNQPQHF.

This clonotype has at least ten counts. The CDR3 region is CSVPGFSRGYTF. The CDR3, as DNA: TGCAGCGTACCAGGGTTCAGTCGCGGCTACACCTTC. The V call is TRBV29-1, the J call TRBJ1-2; D may be TRBD1 (5 bases). The V end lost 6 bases, the J end lost 8 bases, and 16 bases lay between the germline ends. CDR3 size: 12 residues. Germline lookup yields CDR1 SQVTM and CDR2 ANQGSEA.

This clonotype was detected ten times or more. The rearrangement uses TRBV12-3 or TRBV12-4 and TRBJ1-2; 12 nucleotides line up with TRBD1. V trimming: 6 bases; J trimming: 1 base; junction bases outside the gene matches: 6. CDR3 length: 16 amino acids. As DNA, the CDR3 is TGTGCCAGCAGCTGGGGACAGGGGGCTCGTAACTATGGCTACACCTTC. It is translated as CASSWGQGARNYGYTF.

This clonotype was counted ten times or more. The chain couples TRBV12-3 or TRBV12-4 to TRBJ1-4; 9 nucleotides align to TRBD1. Germline trimming cut 6 bases from V and 4 bases from J; bases unmatched to any gene: 9. This CDR3 is built from 16 residues. CDR3 nucleotides: TGTGCCAGCAGCTACGGACAGGGGTCGGGTAATGAAAAACTGTTTTTT. Translating gives CASSYGQGSGNEKLFF.

This clonotype was counted ten times or more. V gene TRBV5-6 combines with J gene TRBJ1-4; perhaps TRBD1 as D (5 bases). Trimming removed 6 bases at V and 7 bases at J, with 13 bases between. The CDR3 runs 13 residues. Germline V gives CDR1 SGHDT, CDR2 YYEEEE. Here the CDR3 DNA reads TGTGCCAGCACCCGGGACCTGGGTGAAAAACTGTTTTTT. This gives the protein CASTRDLGEKLFF.

This clonotype was detected ten times or more. The V call is TRBV9, the J call TRBJ2-1; 15 bases agree with TRBD2. The CDR3 length is 19 residues. Germline V lookup: CDR1 SGDLS, CDR2 YYNGEE. V trimming: 0 bases; J trimming: 8 bases; junction bases outside the gene matches: 12. CDR3 in amino acids: CASSVVPLGLAGGPDEQFF. Written as DNA, the CDR3 is TGTGCCAGCAGCGTAGTTCCCCTCGGACTAGCGGGGGGGCCGGATGAGCAGTTCTTC.

This clonotype came up many times. This chain uses TRBV12-3 or TRBV12-4 with TRBJ1-5; D is uncertain. Trimming removed 10 bases at V and 0 bases at J, with 16 bases between. The CDR3 sequence is 15 residues long. The CDR3, as DNA: TGTGCCACCCATCCCCTAGGGAATAGCAATCAGCCCCAGCATTTT. Translating it yields CATHPLGNSNQPQHF.

In this sample, this clonotype turned up many times. The gene calls are TRBV29-1 and TRBJ1-2, with TRBD1 identical over 7 bases. This CDR3 contains 12 residues. The V segment lost 6 bases and the J segment 3 bases; nucleotides outside the gene matches: 4. Germline values: CDR1 SQVTM, CDR2 ANQGSEA. The CDR3 coding sequence is TGCAGCGTCTCTCAGGGGGACTATGGCTACACCTTC. Translation: CSVSQGDYGYTF.

This clonotype came up many times. The chain links TRBV5-1 to TRBJ1-6; D uncertain. The CDR3 has 14 residues. CDR1 and CDR2 (germline): SGHRS, YFSETQ. Trimming removed 1 base at V and 7 bases at J, with 9 bases between. The CDR3 DNA reads as TGCGCCAGCAGCTTGTTCCAACCGAATTCACCCCTCCACTTT. The encoded protein is CASSLFQPNSPLHF.

At least ten counts were recorded for this clonotype. This chain uses TRBV24-1 with TRBJ1-4; 7 nucleotides align to TRBD1. The V gene's germline CDR1 is KGHDR and CDR2 SFDVKD. J lost 6 bases, V lost 11 bases, and 8 bases had no gene match. There are 13 residues in the CDR3. Here the CDR3 reads CAIGSGTDEKLFF. As DNA, the CDR3 is TGTGCCATCGGGTCCGGGACAGATGAAAAACTGTTTTTT.

This clonotype was seen at least ten times. The V call is TRBV20-1, the J call TRBJ1-5; unclear D gene. The germline V gene has CDR1 DFQATT and CDR2 SNEGSKA (reference sequence). Trimming pared 0 bases from V and 0 bases from J, leaving 12 bases between. This CDR3 is built from 16 residues. CDR3 nucleotide sequence: TGCAGTGCTAGAGATCGGAGACGGAATAGCAATCAGCCCCAGCATTTT. This sequence encodes CSARDRRRNSNQPQHF.

This clonotype was counted many times. The chain recombines TRBV4-1 with TRBJ2-1, with 11 bases matching TRBD1. The CDR3 spans 14 residues. Germline lookup yields CDR1 MGHRA and CDR2 YSYEKL. Unmatched junction bases numbered 2, after V lost 7 bases and J lost 3 bases. CDR3 bases: TGCGCCAGCACTGGGACAGGGGGCTACAATGAGCAGTTCTTC. It translates to CASTGTGGYNEQFF.

This clonotype was detected ten times or more. The chain is built from TRBV18 and TRBJ1-3, with D unresolved. The CDR3 is 14 residues long. Trimming took off 3 bases at V and 4 bases at J, with 10 bases between the two ends. Germline CDR1 KGHSH, CDR2 LQKENI. The CDR3, as DNA: TGTGCCAGCTCACCCCGAGACTCCGGAAACACCATATATTTT. Translating gives CASSPRDSGNTIYF.

This clonotype was recorded many times. The chain combines TRBV5-1 with TRBJ2-7; D unclear. The CDR3 has 12 amino acids. V lost 4 bases, J lost 6 bases, and 11 bases lay in between. CDR1 and CDR2 from the germline V gene are SGHRS and YFSETQ. The CDR3 DNA follows: TGCGCCAGCAGCACCGGACGGAGCGAGCAGTACTTC. Translating it yields CASSTGRSEQYF.

This clonotype came up many times. The chain recombines TRBV20-1 with TRBJ2-7; 10 bases fit TRBD1. Germline trimming cut 4 bases from V and 0 bases from J; bases unmatched to any gene: 12. Germline assignment: CDR1 DFQATT and CDR2 SNEGSKA (reference sequence). The CDR3 is made up of 17 amino acids. CDR3 sequence reads: CSATRQGAQLSSYEQYF. Written as DNA, the CDR3 is TGCAGTGCTACTAGACAGGGGGCCCAACTTAGCTCCTACGAGCAGTACTTC.

This clonotype was recorded many times. This chain uses TRBV5-1 with TRBJ2-1, with TRBD1 matching 8 bases. The germline V gene encodes CDR1 SGHRS and CDR2 YFSETQ. The J segment lost 0 bases and the V segment lost 4 bases, leaving 3 bases of the junction unmatched. The CDR3 contains 15 residues. Here the CDR3 reads CASSNTGGSYNEQFF. CDR3 in DNA: TGCGCCAGCAGCAATACAGGGGGCTCCTACAATGAGCAGTTCTTC.

This clonotype came up many times. V gene TRBV20-1 combines with J gene TRBJ2-7; perhaps TRBD2 as D (6 bases). There are 16 residues in the CDR3. CDR1 and CDR2 (germline): DFQATT, SNEGSKA (reference sequence). The germline V and J ends were trimmed by 2 bases and 2 bases, with 19 bases remaining between them. CDR3 DNA sequence: TGCAGTGCTAGATTTTCACTTATGGGGGGACCCTACGAGCAGTACTTC. This translates into CSARFSLMGGPYEQYF.